The clone carrying this TCR beta chain was seen more than once but under ten times. No fewer than 5.5 micrograms of total RNA were isolated from every sample. Germline CDR1 reads ENHRY; CDR2 reads SYGVKD. This CDR3 spans 14 amino acids. This sample is part of a study of blood T cells in healthy people across ages. Primed by a sample-barcoded 5' primer and a J-beta primer mix, a second PCR proceeded for 7 to 11 cycles. Via MiXCR, TCRdb re-called the 5' RACE reads, giving one row per CDR3 protein. The top ten clones hold around a third of a sample with about 680,000 distinct CDR3 sequences, roughly 49% of them seen once.

Sequencing was performed on blood. The sequence was obtained from a woman aged 55 to 70 in good health. The chain employs TRBV10-3 and TRBJ2-5; TRBD1 or TRBD2 may be the D gene (5 bases each). Matching the DNA end better, TRBJ2-7 makes the J call doubtful. CDR3 nucleotide sequence: TGTGCCATCAGTGAAGAGAGGGACGGCTACGAGCAGTACTTC. It yields the protein CAISEERDGYEQYF.